Shown below are 10 T cell receptor beta chains from a single sample sequenced in a study of shared clonotypes between healthy human individuals. Only in-frame clones appear in the TCRdb table, and some are missing; sequencing was by immunoSEQ multiplex PCR. The sample lists millions of clones, roughly nine tenths seen once, with under 0.15% in the top ten. Sequencing was performed on naive CD4+ T cells sorted from blood. The subset denotes: CD45RA+ positively selected. The receptor set was obtained from a man younger than 35 in good health.

This chain connects TRBV9 to TRBJ2-2; TRBD1 matches 8 bases. CDR1 SGDLS and CDR2 YYNGEE come from the germline V gene. The ends lost 4 bases at V and 6 bases at J; junction bases unmatched: 5. This CDR3 is built from 14 residues. The DNA of the CDR3 is TGTGCCAGCAGCACCTGGACAGGGCCCGGGGAGCTGTTTTTT. It translates to CASSTWTGPGELFF.

The chain employs TRBV10-3 and TRBJ2-5; D is ambiguous. The CDR3 runs to 15 residues. Germline values: CDR1 ENHRY, CDR2 SYGVKD. Deletions cut 3 bases from V and 0 bases from J, with 11 bases between. CDR3 bases: TGTGCCATCAGTGATCCGGGCAGTAACCAAGAGACCCAGTACTTC. Translation gives CAISDPGSNQETQYF.

J is TRBJ2-1 and V is TRBV19; the D gene could be TRBD1 or TRBD2 (5 bases each). Germline-derived CDR1 and CDR2 are LNHDA and SQIVND (reference sequence). With 5 bases removed from V and 2 bases from J, the gap between germline ends came to 19 bases. The CDR3 consists of 17 residues. This CDR3 reads CASSDPTTTGPYNEQFF. CDR3 nucleotides: TGTGCCAGTAGTGATCCGACTACCACGGGACCCTACAATGAGCAGTTCTTC.

The chain recombines TRBV7-2 with TRBJ1-5, with 10 bases aligning to TRBD1. Trimming took 7 bases from V and 7 from J; bases not matched to a gene: 4. The CDR3 consists of 13 residues. The germline V gene encodes CDR1 SGHTA and CDR2 FQGNSA. CDR3 amino acids: CASTGDRGQPQHF. In nucleotides, the CDR3 is TGTGCCAGCACCGGGGACAGGGGACAGCCCCAGCATTTT.

Only one count was recorded for this clone. V is TRBV19 and J is TRBJ2-7, with TRBD2 matching over 7 bases. Trimming removed 3 bases from V and 2 bases from J; junction bases left unmatched: 7. Germline CDR1 LNHDA, CDR2 SQIVND (reference sequence). The CDR3 has 15 residues. The CDR3 loop reads CASSIPGEGTYEQYF. In nucleotides, the CDR3 is TGTGCCAGTAGTATCCCCGGGGAGGGTACCTACGAGCAGTACTTC.

The chain uses TRBV18 and TRBJ2-5; TRBD2 might be the D (6 bases). The CDR3 runs 17 residues. Trimming took off 2 bases at V and 4 bases at J, with 20 bases between the two ends. CDR1 and CDR2 (germline): KGHSH, LQKENI. DNA for the CDR3: TGTGCCAGCTCACCAACCCCGGGAAACAGGAGGGGAGAGACCCAGTACTTC. It codes for CASSPTPGNRRGETQYF.

The rearrangement uses TRBV6-1 and TRBJ2-7; 13 bases align to TRBD2. V trimming: 6 bases; J trimming: 4 bases; junction bases outside the gene matches: 6. The CDR3 spans 15 residues. Germline loops: CDR1 MNHNS, CDR2 SASEGT. The CDR3 reads CASRGGLAGVYEQYF. The CDR3 nucleotides read TGTGCCAGCAGGGGTGGACTAGCGGGAGTGTACGAGCAGTACTTC.

The V gene is TRBV28, the J gene TRBJ2-7; 8 nucleotides agree with TRBD1. CDR1 and CDR2 from the germline V gene are MDHEN and SYDVKM. The trim removed 5 bases at V and 0 bases at J, leaving 6 bases unmatched. The CDR3 has 15 amino acids. The DNA of the CDR3 is TGTGCCAGCAGTACCCCCAGGGGGCTCTCCTACGAGCAGTACTTC. Translation: CASSTPRGLSYEQYF.

This chain uses TRBV5-1 with TRBJ1-4; a weak D match, TRBD1 (5 bases). CDR3 length equals 15 residues. Between the trimmed V and J ends, which lost 6 bases and 0 bases, there was a span of 12 bases. In germline, CDR1 is SGHRS, CDR2 YFSETQ. The CDR3 region has the DNA TGCGCCAGCAACCCGTTGGGGGCAACTAATGAAAAACTGTTTTTT. This codes for CASNPLGATNEKLFF.

This clone showed up just a few times. Other DNA sequences within the sample encode an identical CDR3. The V and J genes are TRBV28 and TRBJ1-1; the D is unclear. Germline V lookup: CDR1 MDHEN, CDR2 SYDVKM. The CDR3 is 11 residues long. Trimming cost V 6 bases and J 6 bases, with 8 bases left between them. CDR3 DNA sequence: TGTGCCAGCAGCCTACGGTCTGAAGCTTTCTTT. Its protein product is CASSLRSEAFF. Complete variable domain (other parts from reference TRBV28 and TRBJ1-1): DVKVTQSSRYLVKRTGEKVFLECVQDMDHENMFWYRQDPGLGLRLIYFSYDVKMKEKGDIPEGYSVSREKKERFSLILESASTNQTSMYLCASSLRSEAFFGQGTRLTVV.